A selection of T cell receptor beta chains follows, all from one sample in a study of human T cells and chemical hapten exposure. TCRdb analysed the RACE reads with MiXCR anew, one entry per CDR3 protein. The sample lists 300,000 to 450,000 distinct CDR3 sequences, 4.5% to 6% occurring once. The sequencing used whole blood, collected in connection with sensitization to the hapten diphenylcyclopropenone (DPC). These TCRs come from a woman aged 45-65 years with alopecia areata. Some clones in this sample may be carry-over from other donors' samples. The CDR3 runs from the conserved cysteine through the conserved F or W. Fields, in order: J gene, clone size, D gene, V gene, CDR3 protein, CDR3 DNA. A D gene is named only where the DNA matches it firmly. Clone sizes are given selectively: once, few, many, or a class where the clone is expanded.

>TRBJ2-1|many|.|TRBV5-1
CASSFGSPLGDEQFF
TGCGCCAGCAGCTTCGGCTCCCCGCTGGGGGATGAGCAGTTCTTC
>TRBJ2-5|few|.|TRBV4-2
CASSQDIMVQETQYF
TGTGCCAGCAGCCAAGATATAATGGTACAAGAGACCCAGTACTTC
>TRBJ1-2|many|TRBD1|TRBV12-3/TRBV12-4
CASSGTGSSYGYTF
TGTGCCAGCAGCGGGACAGGGTCTAGCTATGGCTACACCTTC
>TRBJ1-2|.|.|TRBV6-5
CASSYGDGGYTF
TGTGCCAGCAGTTACGGAGACGGTGGCTACACCTTC
>TRBJ1-1|few|.|TRBV2
CAITGNTEAFF
TGTGCCATCACTGGAAACACTGAAGCTTTCTTT
>TRBJ2-7|many|.|TRBV28
CAAGTTNSYEQYF
TGTGCCGCGGGGACAACCAACTCCTACGAGCAGTACTTC
>TRBJ2-5|few|.|TRBV5-1
CASSGGVQQETQYF
TGCGCCAGCAGTGGTGGGGTGCAGCAAGAGACCCAGTACTTC
>TRBJ2-7|many|TRBD2|TRBV20-1
CSARGGSGSFSYEQYF
TGCAGTGCTAGAGGAGGGAGCGGGAGCTTTTCCTACGAGCAGTACTTC
>TRBJ2-3|many|.|TRBV9
CASSPQGGADTQYF
TGTGCCAGCAGCCCCCAGGGGGGAGCAGATACGCAGTATTTT
>TRBJ2-2|.|.|TRBV25-1
CASSIRAGELFF
TGTGCCAGCAGTATCCGGGCCGGGGAGCTGTTTTTT
>TRBJ2-5|many|TRBD2|TRBV20-1
CSALLTSGGDPSQYF
TGCAGTGCTCTACTCACTAGCGGGGGAGACCCCTCCCAGTACTTC
>TRBJ1-1|many|TRBD1|TRBV27
CASSSYPGQGRDTEAFF
TGTGCCAGCAGTTCCTATCCGGGACAGGGGAGGGACACTGAAGCTTTCTTT
>TRBJ1-5|many|.|TRBV7-2
CASSPDVRQPQHF
TGTGCCAGCAGCCCGGACGTAAGGCAGCCCCAGCATTTT
>TRBJ1-1|many|.|TRBV7-2
CASSLGGSGTEAFF
TGTGCCAGCAGTTTGGGGGGAAGTGGCACTGAAGCTTTCTTT
>TRBJ1-4|many|.|TRBV5-5
CASSPGTVSSPNEKLFF
TGTGCCAGCAGCCCAGGGACCGTTAGTTCCCCTAATGAAAAACTGTTTTTT
>TRBJ1-1|few|.|TRBV27
CASSRHVVWGNTEAFF
TGTGCCAGCAGCAGACACGTCGTTTGGGGGAACACTGAAGCTTTCTTT
>TRBJ2-3|many|.|TRBV21-1
CASSRVPGLAGGSTDTQYF
TGTGCCAGCAGCAGGGTACCGGGACTAGCGGGAGGAAGCACAGATACGCAGTATTTT
>TRBJ2-4|many|.|TRBV2
CASSERGVDYKNIQYF
TGTGCCAGCAGTGAGAGGGGGGTGGACTACAAAAACATTCAGTACTTC
>TRBJ2-1|many|.|TRBV6-2/TRBV6-3
CASSYGNEEQFF
TGTGCCAGCAGTTACGGGAATGAAGAGCAGTTCTTC
>TRBJ1-1|many|TRBD1|TRBV6-1
CASRTGYTEAFF
TGTGCCAGCAGGACAGGGTACACTGAAGCTTTCTTT
>TRBJ2-1|.|.|TRBV5-1
CASSEGTTSYNEQFF
TGCGCCAGCAGCGAGGGGACGACCAGCTACAATGAGCAGTTCTTC
>TRBJ1-1|few|TRBD1|TRBV5-4
CASSLGDRGWEAFF
TGTGCCAGCAGCTTGGGGGACAGGGGCTGGGAAGCTTTCTTT
>TRBJ2-1|few|.|TRBV18
CASSPPGGLYNEQFF
TGTGCCAGCTCACCACCGGGGGGGCTATACAATGAGCAGTTCTTC
>TRBJ1-6|.|.|TRBV5-1
CASSLERASPLHF
TGCGCCAGCAGCTTGGAAAGGGCTTCACCCCTCCACTTT
>TRBJ2-1|many|.|TRBV11-2
CASSPGSRRPYNEQFF
TGTGCCAGCAGTCCAGGCTCACGGCGCCCCTACAATGAGCAGTTCTTC
>TRBJ1-2|many|.|TRBV4-3
CASSQDLRGYTF
TGCGCCAGCAGCCAAGATCTGCGCGGCTACACCTTC